This TCR beta chain was retrieved from a study of cytomegalovirus exposure and HLA in healthy donors. V lost 5 bases to trimming and J lost 3 bases, with 11 bases between them. Germline V gene sequence: CDR1 MNHEY, CDR2 SVGAGI. This CDR3 is 13 amino acids long. The primer mix had 60 Vbeta and 13 Jbeta primers. Measured with immunoSEQ multiplex PCR; TCRdb has only the in-frame clones, and not every one. Seen here are about 160,000 clones, approximately 70% observed once, and the top ten hold roughly 6.6%. The receptor comes from a man between 35 and 55 years old in good health and CMV-seropositive. The chain employs TRBV6-5 and TRBJ2-7, with D perhaps matching TRBD2 (7 bases). The sample consisted of PBMCs. For the CDR3, the DNA is TGTGCCAGCAGTCACAGGGAGGGCTACGAGCAGTACTTC. This gives the protein CASSHREGYEQYF.